This T cell receptor beta chain is from a study of blood T cell repertoires in COVID-19. Across the study: Samples came from the United States, Italy and Spain, spanning acute and convalescent COVID-19. Nucleic acid was either cDNA or gDNA, and it came from T cells, B-cell-depleted T cells, or PBMCs.

CDR1 is SGHAT and CDR2 is FQNNGV in the germline V gene. This CDR3 comprises 14 residues. Between the trimmed V and J ends, which lost 0 bases and 5 bases, there was a span of 10 bases. Original methodology: Reference gene primer amplification in the assay estimated nucleated cell counts. Using immunoSEQ multiplex PCR, the repertoire was profiled, and TCRdb retains in-frame clones only, with some absent. V, J and clone size derive from that table, while D and trimming were established from the DNA sequence. The sample shows fewer than 350,000 clones, roughly 91% of them seen only once. Participant age was roughly 18 to 100 years, and participants resided in 20 to 30 US areas.

This clonotype was obtained from a woman aged 35 to 49 with acute COVID-19. The chain recombines TRBV11-2 with TRBJ1-1; a possible D gene is TRBD1 (6 bases). Source material: PBMCs or T cells enriched from blood (not recorded which). CDR3 sequence: CASSLDGDTTEAFF. The CDR3 nucleotides are TGTGCCAGCAGCTTAGATGGGGACACGACTGAAGCTTTCTTT.